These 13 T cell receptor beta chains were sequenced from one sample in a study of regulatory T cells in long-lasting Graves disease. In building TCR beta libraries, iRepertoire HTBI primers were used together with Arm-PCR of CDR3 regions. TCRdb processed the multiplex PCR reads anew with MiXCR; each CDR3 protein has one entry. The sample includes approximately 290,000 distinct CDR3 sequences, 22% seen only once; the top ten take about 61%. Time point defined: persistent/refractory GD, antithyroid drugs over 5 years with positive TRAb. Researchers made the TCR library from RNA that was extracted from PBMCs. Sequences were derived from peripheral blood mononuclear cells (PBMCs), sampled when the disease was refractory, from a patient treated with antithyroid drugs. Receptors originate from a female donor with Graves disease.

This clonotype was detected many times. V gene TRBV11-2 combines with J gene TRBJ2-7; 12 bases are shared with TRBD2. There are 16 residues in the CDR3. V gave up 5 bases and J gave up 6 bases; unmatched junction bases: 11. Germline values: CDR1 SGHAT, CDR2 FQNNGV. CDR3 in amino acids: CASSTRLAGEGREQYF. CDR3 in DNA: TGTGCCAGCAGCACCAGACTAGCGGGAGAGGGGCGCGAGCAGTACTTC.

The CDR3 sequence: CATSGVAVSGHSYEQYF. The CDR3 bases are TGTGCCACCAGCGGAGTTGCGGTTTCGGGACACTCCTACGAGCAGTACTTC. The rearrangement joins TRBV15 to TRBJ2-7; a weak D match, TRBD1 (6 bases). The CDR3 consists of 17 residues. CDR1 LNHNV and CDR2 YYDKDF come from the germline V gene (reference sequence). V was pared by 5 bases and J by 0 bases, with 20 bases between.

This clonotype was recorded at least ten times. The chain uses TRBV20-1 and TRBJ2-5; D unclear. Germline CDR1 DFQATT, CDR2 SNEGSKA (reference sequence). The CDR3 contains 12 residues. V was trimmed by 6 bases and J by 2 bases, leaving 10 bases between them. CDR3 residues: CSALHVQETQYF. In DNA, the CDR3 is TGCAGTGCCCTACACGTACAAGAGACCCAGTACTTC.

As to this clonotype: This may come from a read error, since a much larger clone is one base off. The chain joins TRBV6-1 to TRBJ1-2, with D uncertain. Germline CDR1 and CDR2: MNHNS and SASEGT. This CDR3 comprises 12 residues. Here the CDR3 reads CASRPDIYDYTF. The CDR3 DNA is TGTGCCAGCAGACCAGACATCTATGACTACACCTTC.

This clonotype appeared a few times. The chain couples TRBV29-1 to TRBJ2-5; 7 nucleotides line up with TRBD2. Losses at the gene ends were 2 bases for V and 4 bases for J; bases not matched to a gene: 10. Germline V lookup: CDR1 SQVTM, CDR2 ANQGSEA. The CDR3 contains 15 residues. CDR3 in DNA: TGCAGCGTTGAATTGGCGGGAGTAGCGGTAGAGACCCAGTACTTC. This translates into CSVELAGVAVETQYF.

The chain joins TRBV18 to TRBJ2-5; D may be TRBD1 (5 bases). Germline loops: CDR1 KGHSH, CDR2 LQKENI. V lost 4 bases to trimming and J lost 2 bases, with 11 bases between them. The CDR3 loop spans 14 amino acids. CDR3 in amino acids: CASSLPRQQETQYF. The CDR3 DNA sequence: TGTGCCAGCTCACTCCCGAGACAGCAAGAGACCCAGTACTTC.

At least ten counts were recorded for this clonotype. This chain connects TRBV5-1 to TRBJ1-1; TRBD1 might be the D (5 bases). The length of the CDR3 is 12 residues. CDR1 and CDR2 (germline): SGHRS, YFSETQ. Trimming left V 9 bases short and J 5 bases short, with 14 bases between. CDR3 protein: CATQGQGTEAFF. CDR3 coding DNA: TGCGCCACCCAGGGCCAGGGAACTGAAGCTTTCTTT.

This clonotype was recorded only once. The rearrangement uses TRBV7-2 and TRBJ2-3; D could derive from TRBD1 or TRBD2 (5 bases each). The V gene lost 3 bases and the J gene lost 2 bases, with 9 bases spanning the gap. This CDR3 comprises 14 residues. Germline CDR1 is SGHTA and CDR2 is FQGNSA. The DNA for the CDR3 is TGTGCCAGCAGCTTGGGACGGGCCACAGATACGCAGTATTTT. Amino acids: CASSLGRATDTQYF.

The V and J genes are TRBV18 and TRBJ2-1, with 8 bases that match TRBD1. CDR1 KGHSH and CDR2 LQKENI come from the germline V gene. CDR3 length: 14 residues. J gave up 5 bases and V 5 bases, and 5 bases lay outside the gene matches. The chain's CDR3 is CASSADRVNNEQFF. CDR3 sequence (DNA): TGTGCCAGCTCAGCGGACAGGGTGAACAATGAGCAGTTCTTC.

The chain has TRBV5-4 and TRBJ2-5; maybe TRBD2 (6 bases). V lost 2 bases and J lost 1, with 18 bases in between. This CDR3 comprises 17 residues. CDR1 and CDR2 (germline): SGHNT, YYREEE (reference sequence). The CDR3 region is CASSFSSPLAPQETQYF. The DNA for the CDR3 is TGTGCCAGCAGCTTCTCGTCCCCCCTAGCGCCCCAAGAGACCCAGTACTTC.

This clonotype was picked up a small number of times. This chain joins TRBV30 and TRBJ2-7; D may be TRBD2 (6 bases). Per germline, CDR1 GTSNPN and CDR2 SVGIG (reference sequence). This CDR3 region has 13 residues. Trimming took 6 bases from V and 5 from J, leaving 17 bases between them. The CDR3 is CACSRGSGDEQYF. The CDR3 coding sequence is TGTGCCTGTAGCCGGGGGTCGGGGGACGAGCAGTACTTC.

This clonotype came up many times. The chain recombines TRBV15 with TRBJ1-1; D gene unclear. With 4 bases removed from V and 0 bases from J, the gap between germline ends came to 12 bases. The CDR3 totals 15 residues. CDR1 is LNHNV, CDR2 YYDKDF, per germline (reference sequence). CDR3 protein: CATSKGDILNTEAFF. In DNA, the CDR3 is TGTGCCACCAGCAAGGGAGACATACTGAACACTGAAGCTTTCTTT. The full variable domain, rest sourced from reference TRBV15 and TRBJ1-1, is DAMVIQNPRYQVTQFGKPVTLSCSQTLNHNVMYWYQQKSSQAPKLLFHYYDKDFNNEADTPDNFQSRRPNTSFCFLDIRSPGLGDTAMYLCATSKGDILNTEAFFGQGTRLTVV.

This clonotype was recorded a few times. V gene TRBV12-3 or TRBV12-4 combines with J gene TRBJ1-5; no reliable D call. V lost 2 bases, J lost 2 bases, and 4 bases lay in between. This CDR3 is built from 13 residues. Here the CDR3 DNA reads TGTGCCAGCAGTTTACTCCGCAATCAGCCCCAGCATTTT. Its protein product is CASSLLRNQPQHF.